Following are 32 T cell receptor beta chains from one sample sequenced in a study of blood T cell repertoires in COVID-19. TCRdb's table, derived via immunoSEQ multiplex PCR, lists solely in-frame clones and lacks some. The table has about 130,000 clones, 80% to 85% seen once. The sequenced sample consisted of peripheral blood. The origin of the receptors is a woman younger than 45 who had recovered from COVID-19.

The chain couples TRBV7-9 to TRBJ1-6, with a weak D call TRBD1 (6 bases). The CDR3 length is 17 residues. Per germline, CDR1 SEHNR and CDR2 FQNEAQ (reference sequence). With 5 bases removed from V and 7 bases from J, the gap between germline ends came to 21 bases. CDR3 DNA sequence: TGTGCCAGCAGCCACCCAGGGTTGGGGGCAGAGAATTCACCCCTCCACTTT. Protein: CASSHPGLGAENSPLHF.

The table lists this clone with a few counts. The chain recombines TRBV27 with TRBJ2-5; the match to TRBD2 covers 7 bases. CDR3 length: 15 residues. Germline V CDR1 and CDR2: MNHEY, SMNVEV (reference sequence). J was trimmed by 4 bases and V by 5 bases; bases with no gene match: 10. CDR3 nucleotide sequence: TGTGCCAGCAGTATGGTGGGAGGGTTTGGAGAGACCCAGTACTTC. It specifies CASSMVGGFGETQYF.

V is TRBV25-1 and J is TRBJ2-7; 11 nucleotides agree with TRBD1. Trimming took 4 bases from V and 2 from J; bases not matched to a gene: 1. The CDR3 sequence is 14 residues long. Germline V gene sequence: CDR1 MGHDK, CDR2 SYGVNS. CDR3 in DNA: TGTGCCAGCAGTGTGGGACAGGGGGCCTACGAGCAGTACTTC. The encoded protein is CASSVGQGAYEQYF.

The chain employs TRBV21-1 and TRBJ1-1; the D call TRBD1 from the table was never checked on the DNA. TRBV21-1 is a pseudogene locus. The CDR3 totals 17 residues. CDR3 sequence: CASSKLDRTILNTEAFF. The CDR3 DNA reads TGTGCCAGCAGCAAACTGGACAGGACTATCCTGAACACTGAAGCTTTCTTT.

The chain combines TRBV4-2 with TRBJ1-6, with D possibly matching TRBD1 (5 bases). V shed 4 bases and J shed 1 base, with 11 bases lying between them. CDR1 and CDR2 from the germline V gene are LGHNA and YNFKEQ. The CDR3 runs 16 residues. As DNA, the CDR3 is TGTGCCAGCAGCCCCAGGGCAGGGTCCTATAATTCACCCCTCCACTTT. This encodes CASSPRAGSYNSPLHF.

This rearrangement joins TRBV5-1 to TRBJ2-1; a possible D gene is TRBD2 (5 bases). The V end was cut by 4 bases, the J end by 3 bases, with 14 bases between. This CDR3 comprises 15 residues. Germline V gene lookup returns CDR1 SGHRS and CDR2 YFSETQ. CDR3 sequence reads: CASSVGLADYNEQFF. The CDR3, as DNA: TGCGCCAGCAGCGTAGGGCTAGCAGACTACAATGAGCAGTTCTTC.

The V and J genes are TRBV6-5 and TRBJ2-7, with 7 positions matching TRBD1. The CDR3 sequence is 16 residues long. After removal of 4 bases from V and 2 bases from J, the junction contained 11 bases not matched to a gene. Germline V CDR1 and CDR2: MNHEY, SVGAGI. For the CDR3, the DNA is TGTGCCAGCAGTTTTGATACAGGGGCTTTTCCCTACGAGCAGTACTTC. Amino acids: CASSFDTGAFPYEQYF.

The chain links TRBV11-3 to TRBJ2-1, with TRBD1 matching 9 bases. Germline CDR1 reads SGHNT; CDR2 reads YENEEA. V lost 4 bases and J lost 6; bases outside the gene matches: 4. The CDR3 covers 14 residues. In DNA form, the CDR3 reads TGTGCCAGCAGCTCACAGGGACAGGGCAATGAGCAGTTCTTC. Its translation: CASSSQGQGNEQFF.

This chain connects TRBV11-3 to TRBJ2-1, with 13 bases aligning to TRBD2. CDR3 length: 14 residues. Germline V gene data show CDR1 as SGHNT and CDR2 as YENEEA. V lost 4 bases and J lost 7; bases outside the gene matches: 1. The CDR3 DNA is TGTGCCAGCAGCTGGACTAGCGGGAGTAATGAGCAGTTCTTC. It encodes CASSWTSGSNEQFF.

The chain has TRBV6-5 and TRBJ1-1, with D tentatively TRBD1 (5 bases). Germline-derived CDR1 and CDR2 are MNHEY and SVGAGI. Deletions cut 4 bases from V and 2 bases from J, with 14 bases between. The CDR3 contains 15 residues. The CDR3 DNA follows: TGTGCCAGCAGTTCCGTCTGGACACATAACACTGAAGCTTTCTTT. Its translation: CASSSVWTHNTEAFF.

This clone occurred many times. The rearrangement joins TRBV6-5 to TRBJ1-3, with D possibly matching TRBD1 (6 bases). This CDR3 is 13 amino acids long. Germline values: CDR1 MNHEY, CDR2 SVGAGI. Trimming cost V 9 bases and J 0 bases, with 9 bases left between them. CDR3 residues: CARQGISGNTIYF. DNA for the CDR3: TGTGCCAGACAGGGTATCTCTGGAAACACCATATATTTT.

The chain couples TRBV6-6 to TRBJ2-7; D unresolved. The CDR3 sequence is 12 residues long. CDR1 is MNHNY and CDR2 is SVGAGI in the germline V gene (reference sequence). Trimming cost V 6 bases and J 5 bases, with 11 bases left between them. The DNA of the CDR3 is TGTGCCAGCAGCCTCAGTGTTGACGAGCAGTACTTC. Its protein product is CASSLSVDEQYF.

The chain has TRBV6-5 and TRBJ1-3; a possible D gene is TRBD1 (6 bases). Deletions cut 4 bases from V and 2 bases from J, with 9 bases between. The germline gives CDR1 MNHEY, CDR2 SVGAGI. The CDR3 runs 14 residues. The CDR3 loop is CASSSQGTGNTIYF. The CDR3, as DNA: TGTGCCAGCAGTTCACAGGGTACTGGAAACACCATATATTTT.

The chain uses TRBV7-9 and TRBJ2-7; 9 positions match TRBD2. The CDR3 length is 17 residues. Germline V gene lookup returns CDR1 SEHNR and CDR2 FQNEAQ (reference sequence). The V gene end was trimmed by 3 bases and the J gene end by 0 bases; junction bases not matched to a gene: 9. This CDR3 is CASSFPLAGTSSYEQYF. The DNA for the CDR3 is TGTGCCAGCAGCTTTCCCCTAGCGGGGACGAGCTCCTACGAGCAGTACTTC.

This clone was seen only a few times. The V and J genes are TRBV19 and TRBJ2-1, with 9 bases identical to TRBD2. Unmatched junction bases numbered 8, after V lost 5 bases and J lost 9 bases. The CDR3 totals 14 residues. CDR1 and CDR2 from the germline V gene are LNHDA and SQIVND (reference sequence). The CDR3 loop is CASSAGTSNPEQFF. CDR3 nucleotides: TGTGCCAGTAGTGCCGGGACTAGCAATCCTGAGCAGTTCTTC. The full variable domain, rest sourced from reference TRBV19 and TRBJ2-1, is DGGITQSPKYLFRKEGQNVTLSCEQNLNHDAMYWYRQDPGQGLRLIYYSQIVNDFQKGDIAEGYSVSREKKESFPLTVTSAQKNPTAFYLCASSAGTSNPEQFFGPGTRLTVL.

This chain uses TRBV19 with TRBJ2-7, with 7 bases identical to TRBD1. The CDR3 length is 15 residues. The J segment lost 2 bases and the V segment lost 4 bases, leaving 8 bases of the junction unmatched. Looked up from germline, CDR1 is LNHDA and CDR2 is SQIVND (reference sequence). The CDR3 spells CASSTSRDRPYEQYF. CDR3 DNA: TGTGCCAGTAGTACCTCCCGGGACAGACCCTACGAGCAGTACTTC.

The genes are TRBV9 and TRBJ2-4; 7 positions match TRBD2. The CDR3 runs to 16 residues. The V segment lost 3 bases and the J segment 0 bases; nucleotides outside the gene matches: 6. The germline V gene encodes CDR1 SGDLS and CDR2 YYNGEE. The CDR3 sequence: CASSAGGNLAKNIQYF. CDR3 nucleotide sequence: TGTGCCAGCAGCGCGGGAGGTAATCTAGCCAAAAACATTCAGTACTTC.

This clone was counted a few times. The rearrangement uses TRBV7-3 and TRBJ2-1; 13 nucleotides align to TRBD2. Trimming took 4 bases from V and 7 from J; bases not matched to a gene: 4. The CDR3 length is 15 residues. The germline V gene encodes CDR1 SGHTA and CDR2 FQGTGA. CDR3 DNA: TGTGCCAGCAGCTCCGGGACTAGCGGGACTAATGAGCAGTTCTTC. Its translation: CASSSGTSGTNEQFF.

V is TRBV19 and J is TRBJ1-4, with 8 bases identical to TRBD1. The CDR3 has 13 residues. The J segment lost 8 bases and the V segment lost 3 bases, leaving 2 bases of the junction unmatched. The germline CDR1 and CDR2 sequences are LNHDA and SQIVND (reference sequence). CDR3 sequence: CASSITGGEKLFF. The CDR3 coding sequence is TGTGCCAGTAGTATTACAGGGGGAGAAAAACTGTTTTTT.

The chain has TRBV10-1 and TRBJ1-1; 9 bases line up with TRBD1. The CDR3 contains 13 residues. From germline, CDR1 is WNHNN and CDR2 SYGVQD (reference sequence). After removal of 4 bases from V and 6 bases from J, the junction contained 3 bases not matched to a gene. The CDR3, as DNA: TGCGCCAGCAGTGCCGACAGGGGGGCTGAAGCTTTCTTT. Amino acid sequence: CASSADRGAEAFF.

The chain carries TRBV7-2 and TRBJ2-1, with D possibly being TRBD2 (6 bases). This CDR3 has 16 amino acids. The V gene lost 3 bases and the J gene lost 2 bases, with 14 bases spanning the gap. Germline assignment: CDR1 SGHTA and CDR2 FQGNSA. CDR3 coding DNA: TGTGCCAGCAGCTTTACAGGAGGGCCAACCTACAATGAGCAGTTCTTC. Its protein product is CASSFTGGPTYNEQFF.

This clone was recorded a few times. The chain employs TRBV6-6 and TRBJ1-5; D ambiguous. Trimming removed 7 bases from V and 5 bases from J, with 12 bases in between. The CDR3 runs to 13 residues. Looked up from germline, CDR1 is MNHNY and CDR2 is SVGAGI (reference sequence). The CDR3 nucleotides read TGTGCCAGCATTCAAACTGGGCATCAGCCCCAGCATTTT. Residues: CASIQTGHQPQHF.

The gene calls are TRBV2 and TRBJ2-7; D is ambiguous. The CDR3 totals 12 residues. The ends were cut back, 2 bases at V and 4 bases at J, with 6 bases in the middle. Germline loops: CDR1 SNHLY, CDR2 FYNNEI. CDR3 bases: TGTGCCAGCAGTGAACAGAATTACGAGCAGTACTTC. Amino acids: CASSEQNYEQYF. The variable domain in full, with the rest retrieved from reference TRBV2 and TRBJ2-7, is EPEVTQTPSHQVTQMGQEVILRCVPISNHLYFYWYRQILGQKVEFLVSFYNNEISEKSEIFDDQFSVERPDGSNFTLKIRSTKLEDSAMYFCASSEQNYEQYFGPGTRLTVT.

This clone occurred a few times. V and J are TRBV2 and TRBJ2-7, with a tentative D call TRBD2 (5 bases). The germline V gene has CDR1 SNHLY and CDR2 FYNNEI. The CDR3 sequence is 12 residues long. Trimming took off 6 bases at V and 12 bases at J, with 18 bases between the two ends. The CDR3, as DNA: TGTGCCAGCAGGGAGGCCGGCCAACCCATGTACTTC. Translated: CASREAGQPMYF.

The chain joins TRBV6-2 or TRBV6-3 to TRBJ2-7; 8 nucleotides align to TRBD2. Losses at the gene ends were 0 bases for V and 6 bases for J; bases not matched to a gene: 1. Germline V gene lookup returns CDR1 MNHEY and CDR2 SVGEGT. The CDR3 length is 13 residues. For the CDR3, the DNA is TGTGCCAGCAGTTACTCCCGGGGGGGCGAGCAGTACTTC. The encoded protein is CASSYSRGGEQYF.

The chain has TRBV2 and TRBJ1-2; 8 bases map to TRBD1. With V trimmed by 5 bases and J by 7 bases, 3 bases remained unmatched. CDR3 size: 12 residues. Germline CDR1 is SNHLY and CDR2 is FYNNEI. In nucleotides, the CDR3 is TGTGCCAGCAGTAGGACAGGGTTTGGCTACACCTTC. Protein sequence: CASSRTGFGYTF.

The gene calls are TRBV3-1 (or the pseudogene TRBV3-2) and TRBJ1-1; D is possibly TRBD1 (6 bases). V dropped 1 base and J dropped 3 bases, with 9 bases sitting between them. CDR3 size: 14 residues. Looked up from germline, CDR1 is LGHDT and CDR2 is YNNKEL (reference sequence). The CDR3 here is CASSQGGGDTEAFF. As DNA, the CDR3 is TGTGCCAGCAGCCAAGGAGGGGGTGACACTGAAGCTTTCTTT.

The chain uses TRBV7-9 and TRBJ1-2; TRBD1 agrees at 11 bases. V shed 5 bases, J shed 8 bases, and the junction held 13 bases outside the gene matches. The CDR3 has 16 amino acids. Per the germline V gene, CDR1 is SEHNR and CDR2 is FQNEAQ (reference sequence). CDR3 amino acids: CASSPNPRGQGEGYTF. CDR3 DNA: TGTGCCAGCAGCCCCAACCCCCGGGGACAGGGGGAAGGCTACACCTTC.

The chain has TRBV5-4 and TRBJ2-1, with 10 bases aligning to TRBD1. V lost 0 bases, J lost 5 bases, and 2 bases stayed unmatched. The germline V gene has CDR1 SGHNT and CDR2 YYREEE (reference sequence). The CDR3 runs 15 residues. The CDR3 region is CASSLGGTGDNEQFF. CDR3 coding DNA: TGTGCCAGCAGCTTGGGGGGGACAGGGGACAATGAGCAGTTCTTC.

The rearrangement joins TRBV2 to TRBJ2-7, with D perhaps matching TRBD1 (6 bases). CDR1 SNHLY and CDR2 FYNNEI come from the germline V gene. There are 17 residues in the CDR3. The V gene lost 0 bases and the J gene lost 0 bases, with 15 bases spanning the gap. The CDR3 nucleotides are TGTGCCAGCAGTGAAGCGCTTCGGCTCAGGGGCTCCTACGAGCAGTACTTC. Translated: CASSEALRLRGSYEQYF.

The rearrangement joins TRBV28 to TRBJ2-7; maybe TRBD1 (5 bases). Germline V gene data show CDR1 as MDHEN and CDR2 as SYDVKM. CDR3 length: 15 amino acids. V shed 3 bases and J shed 1 base, with 13 bases lying between them. CDR3 sequence: CASSLNRRTSYEQYF. CDR3 bases: TGTGCCAGCAGTTTGAACAGGCGAACTTCCTACGAGCAGTACTTC.

This sequence joins TRBV11-2 and TRBJ2-1; 9 bases fit TRBD2. The CDR3 loop spans 16 amino acids. CDR1 and CDR2 (germline): SGHAT, FQNNGV. The ends lost 5 bases at V and 7 bases at J; junction bases unmatched: 12. The CDR3 reads CASSLIAGVPWNEQFF. CDR3 DNA sequence: TGTGCCAGCAGCCTCATAGCGGGGGTCCCGTGGAATGAGCAGTTCTTC.